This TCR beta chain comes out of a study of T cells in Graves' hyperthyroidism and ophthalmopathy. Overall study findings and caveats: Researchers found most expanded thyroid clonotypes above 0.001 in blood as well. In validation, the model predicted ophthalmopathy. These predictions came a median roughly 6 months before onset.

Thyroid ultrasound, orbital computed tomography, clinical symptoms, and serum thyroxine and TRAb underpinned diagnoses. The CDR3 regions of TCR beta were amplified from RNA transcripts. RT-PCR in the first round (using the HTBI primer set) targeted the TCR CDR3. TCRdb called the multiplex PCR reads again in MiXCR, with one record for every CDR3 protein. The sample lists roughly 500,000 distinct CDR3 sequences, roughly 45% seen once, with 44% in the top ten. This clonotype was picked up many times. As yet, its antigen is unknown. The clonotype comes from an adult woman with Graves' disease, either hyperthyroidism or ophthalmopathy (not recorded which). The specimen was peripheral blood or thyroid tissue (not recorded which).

In DNA, the CDR3 is TGTGCCAGCAGCCGAGGGTACTCTGGAAACACCATATATTTT. It specifies CASSRGYSGNTIYF. The gene calls are TRBV7-2 and TRBJ1-3; D unresolved. V was clipped by 5 bases and J by 0 bases, with 8 bases between them. Germline-derived CDR1 and CDR2 are SGHTA and FQGNSA. The CDR3 totals 14 residues.